This T cell receptor beta chain was retrieved from a study of PD-L1 blockade in urothelial cancer. Study overall: Twenty-five of the 29 patients were men with bladder-origin urothelial cancer. Patients' prior chemotherapy regimens numbered 0 to 3.

This clone has a handful of counts. Each patient gave between 1 and 8 samples of peripheral blood mononuclear cells, which were collected pretreatment and during treatment. Germline V gene lookup returns CDR1 GTSNPN and CDR2 SVGIG (reference sequence). Trimming pared 2 bases from V and 3 bases from J, leaving 8 bases between. CDR3 size: 12 residues. Using immunoSEQ multiplex PCR, the repertoire was profiled, and TCRdb retains in-frame clones only, with some absent. The sample lists about 83,000 clones, 87% occurring once. This sequence joins TRBV30 and TRBJ2-7; D possibly corresponds to TRBD1 (6 bases). The sequence was collected from a woman in her seventies with urothelial cancer. This specimen consisted of PBMCs, obtained around atezolizumab (anti-PD-L1) treatment. Here the CDR3 reads CAWSPQGYEQYF. The DNA for the CDR3 is TGTGCCTGGAGTCCACAGGGCTACGAGCAGTACTTC.